The 2 T cell receptor beta chains presented below share a single source sample, sequenced in a study of shared clonotypes between healthy human individuals (dated by TCRdb to the early 2020s). Receptors were amplified or captured by the immunoSEQ multiplex PCR assay. TCRdb mirrors the immuneACCESS table, restricted to in-frame sequences. Some clones are absent from its copies; in checked studies, under half trace to an unresolved V gene, and the reason for the others is unknown. This sample gives around 300,000 clones in total; around 90% of them show up just once. The ten largest make up about 17% of the sample. The sequenced sample consisted of memory CD8+ T cells sorted from blood. In the paper's terms, the cell subset or site label means: CD45RO+ cells pooled with CCR7-negative TemRA cells. The receptors were sampled from a man aged 18-30 years in good health.

The chain has TRBV12-5 and TRBJ2-7; TRBD1 agrees at 8 bases. The CDR3 consists of 13 residues. J lost 2 bases, V lost 7 bases, and 4 bases had no gene match. Germline V gene lookup returns CDR1 LGHNT and CDR2 FRNRAP. This chain's CDR3 is CASAQGAPYEQYF. The CDR3 DNA is TGTGCTAGTGCCCAGGGGGCTCCCTACGAGCAGTACTTC.

The CDR3 nucleotides are TGTGCCAGCGCCGGCCCAGCGGGGGAGAGATCCTACGAGCAGTACTTC. Protein: CASAGPAGERSYEQYF. The gene calls are TRBV28 and TRBJ2-7, with 8 positions matching TRBD2. Trimming cost V 8 bases and J 1 base; bases outside gene matches: 13. The germline V gene encodes CDR1 MDHEN and CDR2 SYDVKM. The CDR3 sequence is 16 residues long.